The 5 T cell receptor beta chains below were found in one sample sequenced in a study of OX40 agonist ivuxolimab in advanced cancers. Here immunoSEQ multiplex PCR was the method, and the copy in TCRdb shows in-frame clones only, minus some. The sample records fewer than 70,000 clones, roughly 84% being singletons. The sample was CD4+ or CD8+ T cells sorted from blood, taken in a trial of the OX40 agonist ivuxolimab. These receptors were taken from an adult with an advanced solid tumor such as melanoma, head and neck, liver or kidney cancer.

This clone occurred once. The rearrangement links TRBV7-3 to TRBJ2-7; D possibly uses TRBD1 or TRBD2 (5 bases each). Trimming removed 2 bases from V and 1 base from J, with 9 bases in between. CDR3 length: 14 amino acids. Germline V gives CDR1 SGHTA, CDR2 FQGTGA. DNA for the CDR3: TGTGCCAGCAGCTTAGGGGACCGGTCCTACGAGCAGTACTTC. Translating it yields CASSLGDRSYEQYF.

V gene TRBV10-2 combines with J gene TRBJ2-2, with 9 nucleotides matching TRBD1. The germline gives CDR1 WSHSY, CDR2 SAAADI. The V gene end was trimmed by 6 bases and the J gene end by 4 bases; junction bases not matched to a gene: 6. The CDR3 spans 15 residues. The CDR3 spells CASRTGTGPTGELFF. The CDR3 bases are TGCGCCAGCAGGACCGGGACAGGGCCCACCGGGGAGCTGTTTTTT.

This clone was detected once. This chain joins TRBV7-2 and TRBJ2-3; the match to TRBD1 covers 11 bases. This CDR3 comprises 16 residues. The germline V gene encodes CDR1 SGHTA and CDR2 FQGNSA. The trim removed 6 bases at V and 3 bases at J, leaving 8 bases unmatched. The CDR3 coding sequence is TGTGCCAGCAGAACCGGACAGGGGGCGCTTACAGATACGCAGTATTTT. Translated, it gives CASRTGQGALTDTQYF.

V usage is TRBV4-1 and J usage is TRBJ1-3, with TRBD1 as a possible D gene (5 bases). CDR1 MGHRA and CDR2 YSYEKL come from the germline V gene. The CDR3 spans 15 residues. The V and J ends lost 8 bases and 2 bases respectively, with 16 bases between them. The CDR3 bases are TGCGCCAGCGGGGGGGATACTAACGCTGGAAACACCATATATTTT. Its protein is CASGGDTNAGNTIYF.

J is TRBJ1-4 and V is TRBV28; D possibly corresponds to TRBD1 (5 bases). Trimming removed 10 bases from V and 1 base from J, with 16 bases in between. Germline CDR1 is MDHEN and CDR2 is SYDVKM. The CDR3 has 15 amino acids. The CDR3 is CATALGAETNEKLFF. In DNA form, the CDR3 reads TGTGCCACAGCGCTAGGGGCTGAAACTAATGAAAAACTGTTTTTT.